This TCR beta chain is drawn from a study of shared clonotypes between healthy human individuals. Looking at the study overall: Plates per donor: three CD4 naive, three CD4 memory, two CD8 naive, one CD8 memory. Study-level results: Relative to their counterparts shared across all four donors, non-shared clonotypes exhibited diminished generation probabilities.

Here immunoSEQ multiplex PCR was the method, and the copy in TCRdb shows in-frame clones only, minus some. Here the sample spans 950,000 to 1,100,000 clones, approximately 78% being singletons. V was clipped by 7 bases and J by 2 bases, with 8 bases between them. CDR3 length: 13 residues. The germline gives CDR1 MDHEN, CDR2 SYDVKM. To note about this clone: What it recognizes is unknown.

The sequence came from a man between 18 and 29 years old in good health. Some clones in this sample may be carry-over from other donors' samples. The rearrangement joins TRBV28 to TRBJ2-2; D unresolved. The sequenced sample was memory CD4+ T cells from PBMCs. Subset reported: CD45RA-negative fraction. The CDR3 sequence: CASTYSNTGELFF. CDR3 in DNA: TGTGCCAGCACCTACAGTAACACCGGGGAGCTGTTTTTT.